This T cell receptor (beta chain) was captured in a study of CD8+CD57+ T cells in acquired aplastic anemia. CDR1 and CDR2 from the germline V gene are SEHNR and FQNEAQ (reference sequence). The CDR3 totals 13 residues, both ends included. This clonotype was recorded only once. Its antigen is undetermined. Here the CDR3 omits its conserved ending phenylalanine or tryptophan, so a read error is the likely source. No DNA is shown, since the ends of the CDR3 on it are uncertain; the CDR3 is the one TCRdb lists. Study-level results: Patients versus controls showed no significant CD8+ Simpson's diversity difference.

Template material for TCR beta VDJ and CDR3 profiling consisted of genomic DNA. TCRdb reprocessed the reads via MiXCR and lists one record per CDR3 protein. Here the sample spans some 410,000 distinct CDR3 sequences, approximately 70% being singletons. The material sequenced was sorted CD4+, CD8+, or CD8+CD57+ T cells (not recorded which) from PBMCs. This sequence originates from a human donor in good health, serving as a control. The chain joins TRBV7-9 to TRBJ1-2; the D call TRBD1 from the table was never checked on the DNA. CDR3 region: CASSRDQGAYEQY.